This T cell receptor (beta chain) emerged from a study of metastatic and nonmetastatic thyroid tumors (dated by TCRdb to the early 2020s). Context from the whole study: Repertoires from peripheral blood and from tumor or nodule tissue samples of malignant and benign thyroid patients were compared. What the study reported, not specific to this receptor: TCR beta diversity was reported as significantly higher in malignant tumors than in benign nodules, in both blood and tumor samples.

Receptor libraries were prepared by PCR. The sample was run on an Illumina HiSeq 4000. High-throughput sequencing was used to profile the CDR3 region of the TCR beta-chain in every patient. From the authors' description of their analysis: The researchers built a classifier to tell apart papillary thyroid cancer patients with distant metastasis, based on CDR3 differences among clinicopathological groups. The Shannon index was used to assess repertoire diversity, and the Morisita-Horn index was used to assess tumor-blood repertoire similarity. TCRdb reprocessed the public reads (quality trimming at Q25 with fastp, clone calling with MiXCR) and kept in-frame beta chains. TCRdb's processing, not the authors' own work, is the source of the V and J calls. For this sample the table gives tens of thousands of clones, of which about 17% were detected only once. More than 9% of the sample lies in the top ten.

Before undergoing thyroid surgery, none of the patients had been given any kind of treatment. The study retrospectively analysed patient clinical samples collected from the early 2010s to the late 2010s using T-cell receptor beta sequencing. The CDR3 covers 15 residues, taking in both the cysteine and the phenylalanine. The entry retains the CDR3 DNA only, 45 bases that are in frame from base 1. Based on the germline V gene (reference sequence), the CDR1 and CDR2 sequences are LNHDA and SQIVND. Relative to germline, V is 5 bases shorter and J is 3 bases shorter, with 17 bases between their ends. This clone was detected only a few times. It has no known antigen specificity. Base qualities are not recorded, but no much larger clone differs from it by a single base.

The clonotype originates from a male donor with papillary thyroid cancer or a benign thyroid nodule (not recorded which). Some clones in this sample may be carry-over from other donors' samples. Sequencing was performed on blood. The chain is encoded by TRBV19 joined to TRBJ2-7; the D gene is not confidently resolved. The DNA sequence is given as TGTGCCAGTAGTGCCCGGGCCTGGCCATACTACGAGCAGTACTTC. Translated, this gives CASSARAWPYYEQYF.